The clone carrying this T cell receptor (beta chain) showed up just a few times. Original analysis: Reference gene primer amplification in the assay estimated nucleated cell counts. Measured with immunoSEQ multiplex PCR; TCRdb has only the in-frame clones, and not every one. V and J calls and clone size come straight from that table; D and trimming were deduced from the DNA. There are 140,000 to 150,000 clones in the sample; approximately 80% occur only once, and 13% lies in the top ten. This entry is derived from a study of blood T cell repertoires in COVID-19. The overall study: From the United States, Italy and Spain came samples of acute and convalescent COVID-19.

Germline values: CDR1 LGHDT, CDR2 YNNKEL (reference sequence). Trimming cost V 4 bases and J 5 bases, with 11 bases left between them. This CDR3 is 13 amino acids long. The sequence was collected from a man aged 55 to 70 with active or convalescent COVID-19. Sequencing was performed on peripheral blood. V is TRBV3-1 (or the pseudogene TRBV3-2) and J is TRBJ1-2; no definite D call. This CDR3 is CASSPNDFYGYTF. The CDR3, as DNA: TGTGCCAGCAGCCCTAACGACTTTTATGGCTACACCTTC.